This TCR beta chain was sequenced for a study of cytomegalovirus exposure and HLA in healthy donors. The primer mix had 60 Vbeta and 13 Jbeta primers. Assay: immunoSEQ multiplex PCR; the TCRdb copy retains only in-frame clones and omits some. The repertoire holds roughly 180,000 clones, less than 90% seen once, with 0.25% to 0.3% in the top ten. This CDR3 has 18 amino acids. The J segment lost 0 bases and the V segment lost 4 bases, leaving 5 bases of the junction unmatched. From germline, CDR1 is SGHNT and CDR2 YYREEE (reference sequence). This sequence was found in a boy aged 5 to 17 in good health and CMV-seronegative. The chain links TRBV5-4 to TRBJ2-3; 16 positions agree with TRBD2. The sequenced material came from PBMCs. CDR3 sequence (DNA): TGTGCCAGCAGCACGGGACTAGCGGGGGGGCTAAGCACAGATACGCAGTATTTT. Amino acids: CASSTGLAGGLSTDTQYF.